The present T cell receptor beta chain was sequenced within a study of T cells expressing NK-cell markers. Across the study: The TCR beta repertoires originated in sorted CD3+CD56+NKG2C+, CD3+CD56+NKG2C- and CD3+CD56-NKG2C+ T cells. Study-level points and caveats: The study did not resolve the HCMV specificity of expanded NKG2C+ T cell clones. One observes that, in four donors, these clonotypes were also the leading ones within the CD3+CD56-NKG2C+ fraction.

CDR3 size: 13 residues. Germline V gene lookup returns CDR1 LNHDA and CDR2 SQIVND (reference sequence). A note on this clonotype: Its specificity is not known.

TCRdb reprocessed the 5' RACE reads and stores each CDR3 protein as one record, lacking DNA. The ten top clones account for around 12%, within a sample of over 120,000 distinct CDR3 sequences. The V gene is TRBV19, the J gene TRBJ2-5; lacking DNA, the TRBD1 call made by TCRdb goes unchecked. This clonotype originated in a man aged 18 to 29 in good health. The specimen was blood T cells: a sorted CD56 or NKG2C T cell subset, CD4+ or CD8+ T cells, or bulk PBMC T cells (not recorded which). CDR3 amino acids: CASRTGAQETQYF. Filled out from reference TRBV19 and TRBJ2-5, the complete variable domain reads DGGITQSPKYLFRKEGQNVTLSCEQNLNHDAMYWYRQDPGQGLRLIYYSQIVNDFQKGDIAEGYSVSREKKESFPLTVTSAQKNPTAFYLCASRTGAQETQYFGPGTRLLVL.